The 28 T cell receptor beta chains presented below share a single source sample, sequenced in a study of identical twins. A single record per CDR3 protein comes from TCRdb applying MiXCR to the 5' RACE reads. Here the sample spans approximately 690,000 distinct CDR3 sequences, roughly 6% being singletons. The specimen sequenced was naive T cells sorted from blood. The receptors here all came from a man aged 18 to 29 in good health.

The chain uses TRBV7-2 and TRBJ2-5, with TRBD2 identical over 10 bases. Germline lookup yields CDR1 SGHTA and CDR2 FQGNSA. This CDR3 spans 16 amino acids. V gave up 1 base and J gave up 0 bases; unmatched junction bases: 2. This chain's CDR3 is CASSLGLAGYQETQYF. The DNA for the CDR3 is TGTGCCAGCAGCTTAGGACTAGCGGGCTACCAAGAGACCCAGTACTTC.

This clonotype was seen ten or more times. V usage is TRBV7-2 and J usage is TRBJ2-7; D uncertain. V shed 5 bases and J shed 5 bases, with 10 bases lying between them. The CDR3 loop spans 12 amino acids. Germline CDR1 and CDR2: SGHTA and FQGNSA. DNA of the CDR3: TGTGCCAGCAGCCCTCTTTCCCACGAGCAGTACGTC. Protein: CASSPLSHEQYV.

The table lists this clonotype with a few counts. This chain links TRBV12-3 or TRBV12-4 with TRBJ2-3; D remains ambiguous. The CDR3 has 12 residues. Trimming pared 7 bases from V and 2 bases from J, leaving 7 bases between. The CDR3 DNA follows: TGTGCCAGCACCTATAACACAGATACGCAGTATTTT. Translating it yields CASTYNTDTQYF.

This clonotype was observed a few times. V is TRBV6-5 and J is TRBJ2-1; D is uncertain. Germline CDR1 is MNHEY and CDR2 is SVGAGI. This CDR3 is built from 13 residues. The V end lost 1 base, the J end lost 6 bases, and 7 bases lay between the germline ends. The CDR3 here is CASSYWGPNEQFF. The CDR3 DNA sequence: TGTGCCAGCAGTTACTGGGGTCCCAATGAGCAGTTCTTC.

This clonotype occurred many times. This chain uses TRBV20-1 with TRBJ2-7; a possible D gene is TRBD1 (5 bases). Germline assignment: CDR1 DFQATT and CDR2 SNEGSKA (reference sequence). Between the trimmed V and J ends, which lost 4 bases and 2 bases, there was a span of 9 bases. The CDR3 has 12 residues. This CDR3 reads CSANHRTYEQYF. In DNA form, the CDR3 reads TGCAGTGCTAATCACAGGACCTACGAGCAGTACTTC.

The chain has TRBV7-2 and TRBJ2-3; no reliable D call. Germline CDR1 SGHTA, CDR2 FQGNSA. V was trimmed by 4 bases and J by 10 bases, leaving 12 bases between them. This CDR3 is 12 amino acids long. CDR3 DNA: TGTGCCAGCAGCTATCCTGCTTCTGCGCAGTATTTT. Its protein is CASSYPASAQYF.

This chain joins TRBV5-1 and TRBJ2-3; 15 nucleotides agree with TRBD2. V was pared by 3 bases and J by 6 bases, with 14 bases of the junction left unmatched. This CDR3 has 19 amino acids. CDR1 is SGHRS and CDR2 is YFSETQ in the germline V gene. The CDR3 loop reads CASSYYPPGTSGRRDTQYF. As DNA, the CDR3 is TGCGCCAGCAGCTACTATCCCCCCGGGACTAGCGGGAGGCGGGATACGCAGTATTTT.

This clonotype was detected only a few times. The V call is TRBV29-1, the J call TRBJ2-7; TRBD1 aligns across 9 bases. The CDR3 has 14 amino acids. After removal of 5 bases from V and 9 bases from J, the junction contained 14 bases not matched to a gene. Per the germline V gene, CDR1 is SQVTM and CDR2 is ANQGSEA. CDR3 loop: CSVLGGTGLVGQYF. CDR3 nucleotide sequence: TGCAGCGTTTTGGGCGGGACAGGGTTAGTTGGGCAGTACTTC.

V is TRBV5-1 and J is TRBJ1-5, with a weak D call TRBD1 (5 bases). Deletions cut 0 bases from V and 3 bases from J, with 10 bases between. Germline-derived CDR1 and CDR2 are SGHRS and YFSETQ. The CDR3 runs 15 residues. The CDR3 coding sequence is TGCGCCAGCAGCTTGGACAGGTGGGACAATCAGCCCCAGCATTTT. This sequence encodes CASSLDRWDNQPQHF.

This clonotype was detected many times. The CDR3 DNA is TGTGCCATAGGACAGGCTTACAATGAGCAGTTCTTC. It yields the protein CAIGQAYNEQFF. V and J are TRBV27 and TRBJ2-1; 7 bases line up with TRBD1. This CDR3 is built from 12 residues. V trimming: 10 bases; J trimming: 4 bases; junction bases outside the gene matches: 4. Germline assignment: CDR1 MNHEY and CDR2 SMNVEV (reference sequence).

This clonotype was seen many times. This chain connects TRBV5-1 to TRBJ2-1; 7 bases match TRBD2. V lost 3 bases and J lost 8; bases outside the gene matches: 17. The germline gives CDR1 SGHRS, CDR2 YFSETQ. The CDR3 has 17 residues. The CDR3 sequence: CASSSLERGGPQYEQFF. The CDR3 nucleotides are TGCGCCAGCAGCTCACTTGAGCGGGGAGGCCCCCAATATGAGCAGTTCTTC.

This clonotype showed up many times. The chain uses TRBV27 and TRBJ2-5, with TRBD1 as a possible D gene (5 bases). V was trimmed by 1 base and J by 5 bases, leaving 14 bases between them. This CDR3 region has 15 residues. Germline V CDR1 and CDR2: MNHEY, SMNVEV (reference sequence). CDR3 nucleotide sequence: TGTGCCAGCAGTTTATTGAGAAGGGGAATGGAGACCCAGTACTTC. Its translation is CASSLLRRGMETQYF.

This clonotype was picked up a small number of times. The J gene is TRBJ2-3, the V gene TRBV5-6; 9 bases match TRBD2. The CDR3 runs 16 residues. Germline loops: CDR1 SGHDT, CDR2 YYEEEE. Germline trimming cut 4 bases from V and 8 bases from J; bases unmatched to any gene: 14. The CDR3 loop is CASSPYRPREGGTQYF. The CDR3 DNA reads TGTGCCAGCAGCCCCTACCGCCCGCGGGAGGGGGGTACGCAGTATTTT.

This CDR3 is CASRPEGLTGELFF. The CDR3 bases are TGCGCCAGCCGCCCGGAGGGGCTCACCGGGGAGCTGTTTTTT. This chain uses TRBV5-1 with TRBJ2-2; maybe TRBD2 (6 bases). Germline V gene data show CDR1 as SGHRS and CDR2 as YFSETQ. The CDR3 totals 14 residues. V lost 7 bases and J lost 4, with 14 bases in between. The variable domain in full, completed from reference TRBV5-1 and TRBJ2-2, reads KAGVTQTPRYLIKTRGQQVTLSCSPISGHRSVSWYQQTPGQGLQFLFEYFSETQRNKGNFPGRFSGRQFSNSRSEMNVSTLELGDSALYLCASRPEGLTGELFFGEGSRLTVL.

This clonotype showed up many times. The DNA of the CDR3 is TGTGCCAGCAGCCCAACCGGATATCTGAACGCGTTGGTTGACGAGACCCAGTACTTC. Its protein product is CASSPTGYLNALVDETQYF. V and J are TRBV9 and TRBJ2-5, with no clear D. V lost 4 bases and J lost 5, with 30 bases in between. The CDR3 is 19 residues long. Germline V CDR1 and CDR2: SGDLS, YYNGEE.

This clonotype was counted ten times or more. The chain joins TRBV29-1 to TRBJ2-1, with 7 bases matching TRBD2. Losses at the gene ends were 1 base for V and 14 bases for J; bases not matched to a gene: 17. Germline values: CDR1 SQVTM, CDR2 ANQGSEA. The CDR3 is 15 amino acids. The CDR3 region is CSVEAAASGPRREFF. The CDR3 DNA is TGCAGCGTTGAAGCTGCGGCTAGCGGCCCACGTCGGGAGTTCTTC.

This clonotype was detected many times. This sequence joins TRBV5-1 and TRBJ2-7; weak D call: TRBD1 (5 bases). The CDR3 runs 14 residues. CDR1 SGHRS and CDR2 YFSETQ come from the germline V gene. Trimming removed 0 bases at V and 0 bases at J, with 7 bases between. The CDR3 DNA follows: TGCGCCAGCAGCTTGGTGACAGACTCCTACGAGCAGTACTTC. Residues: CASSLVTDSYEQYF.

V and J are TRBV12-5 and TRBJ1-2; 9 nucleotides match TRBD1. The germline CDR1 and CDR2 sequences are LGHNT and FRNRAP. V lost 1 base, J lost 6 bases, and 3 bases stayed unmatched. The CDR3 loop spans 14 amino acids. CDR3 residues: CASGLEQGAHGYTF. For the CDR3, the DNA is TGTGCTAGTGGTTTGGAACAGGGGGCCCATGGCTACACCTTC.

This clonotype was recorded many times. V and J are TRBV24-1 and TRBJ2-5; TRBD2 matches 9 bases. The germline gives CDR1 KGHDR, CDR2 SFDVKD. Trimming at V came to 6 bases and at J to 5 bases, leaving 6 bases not matched to a gene. This CDR3 has 14 amino acids. CDR3 sequence: CATSRGLAGETQYF. Here the CDR3 DNA reads TGTGCCACCAGTAGGGGACTAGCTGGGGAGACCCAGTACTTC.

J is TRBJ2-7 and V is TRBV5-8, with TRBD2 matching over 12 bases. V lost 2 bases and J lost 5; bases outside the gene matches: 5. From germline, CDR1 is SGHTS and CDR2 YDEGEE. The CDR3 extends over 15 amino acids. The CDR3 DNA reads TGTGCCAGCAGCTTACCTAGCGGGAGGGCCAACGAGCAGTACTTC. Protein product: CASSLPSGRANEQYF. The variable domain in full, completed from reference TRBV5-8 and TRBJ2-7, reads EAGVTQSPTHLIKTRGQQATLRCSPISGHTSVYWYQQALGLGLQFLLWYDEGEERNRGNFPPRFSGRQFPNYSSELNVNALELEDSALYLCASSLPSGRANEQYFGPGTRLTVT.

This clonotype has a handful of counts. The J gene is TRBJ2-7, the V gene TRBV5-6, with TRBD2 identical over 8 bases. With V trimmed by 2 bases and J by 7 bases, 8 bases remained unmatched. CDR1 and CDR2 from the germline V gene are SGHDT and YYEEEE. The CDR3 loop spans 14 amino acids. The CDR3 DNA reads TGTGCCAGCAGCTTAACTAGCGGCCCTTTGGAGCAGTACTTC. It translates to CASSLTSGPLEQYF.

The V gene is TRBV29-1, the J gene TRBJ1-4; D ambiguous. This CDR3 has 12 amino acids. Per the germline V gene, CDR1 is SQVTM and CDR2 is ANQGSEA. With 2 bases removed from V and 8 bases from J, the gap between germline ends came to 9 bases. CDR3: CSVESSGEKLFF. The CDR3 DNA reads as TGCAGCGTTGAATCTTCGGGGGAAAAACTGTTTTTT.

This clonotype has ten or more counts. The rearrangement joins TRBV12-3 or TRBV12-4 to TRBJ2-7; D unresolved. The CDR3 sequence is 13 residues long. Trimming shortened V by 4 bases and J by 7 bases, and 14 bases separated the two germline ends. The CDR3 nucleotides are TGTGCCAGCAGTTCTCGTAGAGGTTTAGAGCAGTACTTC. Translation gives CASSSRRGLEQYF.

This clonotype was observed a handful of times. This rearrangement joins TRBV11-1 to TRBJ2-6; TRBD1 might be the D (6 bases). With 4 bases removed from V and 0 bases from J, the gap between germline ends came to 19 bases. Germline values: CDR1 SGHAT, CDR2 FQDESV (reference sequence). This CDR3 comprises 19 residues. CDR3 region: CASSYRALRGSSGANVLTF. In DNA form, the CDR3 reads TGTGCCAGCAGCTACCGAGCCCTCAGGGGATCCTCTGGGGCCAACGTCCTGACTTTC.

The rearrangement uses TRBV5-1 and TRBJ2-1, with a tentative D call TRBD1 (6 bases). Germline CDR1 reads SGHRS; CDR2 reads YFSETQ. The CDR3 extends over 13 amino acids. V lost 4 bases and J 10 bases, leaving 15 bases between the germline ends. CDR3 sequence reads: CASSVTTGPEQFF. As DNA, the CDR3 is TGCGCCAGCAGCGTAACGACAGGACCCGAGCAGTTCTTC.

This clonotype was seen a handful of times. V gene TRBV5-6 combines with J gene TRBJ2-1; 7 bases align to TRBD2. CDR3 size: 15 residues. The V and J ends lost 0 bases and 8 bases, in that order; junction bases with no gene match: 8. CDR1 is SGHDT, CDR2 YYEEEE, per germline. CDR3 sequence reads: CASSLALAAFYEQFF. CDR3 DNA sequence: TGTGCCAGCAGCTTGGCCCTAGCGGCGTTTTATGAGCAGTTCTTC.

This clonotype was counted ten times or more. J is TRBJ2-1 and V is TRBV15; a weak D match, TRBD1 (8 bases). The length of the CDR3 is 16 residues. Trimming pared 6 bases from V and 3 bases from J, leaving 18 bases between. Per germline, CDR1 LNHNV and CDR2 YYDKDF (reference sequence). The CDR3 nucleotides read TGTGCCACCAGTACACAGGGGGGGAAGAACTACAATGAGCAGTTCTTC. Amino acids: CATSTQGGKNYNEQFF.

This clonotype was recorded at least ten times. The chain has TRBV20-1 and TRBJ2-4; TRBD1 matches at 8 bases. The length of the CDR3 is 14 residues. Germline V gene lookup returns CDR1 DFQATT and CDR2 SNEGSKA (reference sequence). The V gene end was trimmed by 0 bases and the J gene end by 8 bases; junction bases not matched to a gene: 6. CDR3 DNA sequence: TGCAGTGCTAGAGAGACAGGGGTCCGGGACATTCAGTACTTC. Encoded protein: CSARETGVRDIQYF.